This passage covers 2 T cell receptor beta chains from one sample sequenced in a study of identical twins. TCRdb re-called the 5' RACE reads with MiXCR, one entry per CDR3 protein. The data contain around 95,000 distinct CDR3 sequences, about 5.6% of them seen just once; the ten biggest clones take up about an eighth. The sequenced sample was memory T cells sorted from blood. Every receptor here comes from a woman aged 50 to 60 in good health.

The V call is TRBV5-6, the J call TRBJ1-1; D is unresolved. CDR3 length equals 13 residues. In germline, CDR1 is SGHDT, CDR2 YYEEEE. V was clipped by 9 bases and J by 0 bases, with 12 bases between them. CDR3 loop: CATHQWVNTEAFF. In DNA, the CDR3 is TGTGCCACCCATCAGTGGGTGAACACTGAAGCTTTCTTT.

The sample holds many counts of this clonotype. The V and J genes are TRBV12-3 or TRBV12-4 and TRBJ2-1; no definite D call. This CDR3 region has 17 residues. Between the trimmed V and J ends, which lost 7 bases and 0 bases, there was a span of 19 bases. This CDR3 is CASIGLIQSSSYNEQFF. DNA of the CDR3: TGTGCCAGCATCGGCCTAATACAATCAAGCTCCTACAATGAGCAGTTCTTC.